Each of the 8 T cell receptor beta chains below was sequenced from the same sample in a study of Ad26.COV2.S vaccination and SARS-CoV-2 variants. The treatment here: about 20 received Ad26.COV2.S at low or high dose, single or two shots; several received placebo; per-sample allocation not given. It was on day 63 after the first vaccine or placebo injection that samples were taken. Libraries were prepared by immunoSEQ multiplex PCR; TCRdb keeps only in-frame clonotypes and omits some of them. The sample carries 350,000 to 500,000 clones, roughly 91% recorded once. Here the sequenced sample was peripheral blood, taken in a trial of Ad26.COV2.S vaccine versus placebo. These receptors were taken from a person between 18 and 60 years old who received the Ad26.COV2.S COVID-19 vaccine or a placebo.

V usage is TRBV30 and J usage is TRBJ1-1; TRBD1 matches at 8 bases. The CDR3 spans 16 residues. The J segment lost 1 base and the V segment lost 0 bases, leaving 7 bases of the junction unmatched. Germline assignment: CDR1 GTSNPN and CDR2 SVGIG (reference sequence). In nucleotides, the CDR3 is TGTGCCTGGAGTGTCCCTCCGACAGGGGCGAACACTGAAGCTTTCTTT. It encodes CAWSVPPTGANTEAFF.

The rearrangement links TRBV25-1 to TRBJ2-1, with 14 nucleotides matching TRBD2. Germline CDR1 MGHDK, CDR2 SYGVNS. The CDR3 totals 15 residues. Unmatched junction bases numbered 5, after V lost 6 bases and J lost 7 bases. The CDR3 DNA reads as TGTGCCAGCAGGACTAGCGGGAGGGAAAGGAATGAGCAGTTCTTC. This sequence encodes CASRTSGRERNEQFF.

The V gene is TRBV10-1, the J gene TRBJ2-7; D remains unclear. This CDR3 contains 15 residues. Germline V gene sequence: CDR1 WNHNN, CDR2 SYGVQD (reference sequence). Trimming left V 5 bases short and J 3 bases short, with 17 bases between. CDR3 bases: TGCGCCAGCAGTACCCCGGCTGGACCTCGCTACGAGCAGTACTTC. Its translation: CASSTPAGPRYEQYF.

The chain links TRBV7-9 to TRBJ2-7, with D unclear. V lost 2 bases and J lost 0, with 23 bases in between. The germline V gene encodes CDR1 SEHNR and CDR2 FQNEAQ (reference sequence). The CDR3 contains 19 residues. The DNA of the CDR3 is TGTGCCAGCAGCTTATTTTCCCCGAGTCCCTACCTAAGCTCCTACGAGCAGTACTTC. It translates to CASSLFSPSPYLSSYEQYF. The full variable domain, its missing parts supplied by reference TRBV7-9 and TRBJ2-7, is DTGVSQNPRHKITKRGQNVTFRCDPISEHNRLYWYRQTLGQGPEFLTYFQNEAQLEKSRLLSDRFSAERPKGSFSTLEIQRTEQGDSAMYLCASSLFSPSPYLSSYEQYFGPGTRLTVT.

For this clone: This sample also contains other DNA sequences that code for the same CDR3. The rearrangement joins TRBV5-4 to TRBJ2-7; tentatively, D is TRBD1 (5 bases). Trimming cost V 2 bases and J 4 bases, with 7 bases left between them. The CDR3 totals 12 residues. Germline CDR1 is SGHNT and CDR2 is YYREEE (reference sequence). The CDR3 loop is CASSFQGYEQYF. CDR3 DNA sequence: TGTGCCAGCAGCTTTCAGGGTTACGAGCAGTACTTC. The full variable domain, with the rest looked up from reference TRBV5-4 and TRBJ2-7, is ETGVTQSPTHLIKTRGQQVTLRCSSQSGHNTVSWYQQALGQGPQFIFQYYREEENGRGNFPPRFSGLQFPNYSSELNVNALELDDSALYLCASSFQGYEQYFGPGTRLTVT.

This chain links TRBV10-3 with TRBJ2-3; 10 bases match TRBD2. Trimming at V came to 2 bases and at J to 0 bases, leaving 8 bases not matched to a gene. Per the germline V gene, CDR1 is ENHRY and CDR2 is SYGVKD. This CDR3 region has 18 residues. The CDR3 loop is CAISEPTGLAVSTDTQYF. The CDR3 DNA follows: TGTGCCATCAGTGAGCCCACCGGACTAGCGGTTAGCACAGATACGCAGTATTTT.

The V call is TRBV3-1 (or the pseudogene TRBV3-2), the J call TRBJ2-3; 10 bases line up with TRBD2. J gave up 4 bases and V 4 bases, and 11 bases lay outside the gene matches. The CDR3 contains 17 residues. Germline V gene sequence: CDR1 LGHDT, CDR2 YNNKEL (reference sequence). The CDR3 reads CASSRWTLAGVPDTQYF. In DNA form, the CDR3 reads TGTGCCAGCAGCCGCTGGACGCTAGCGGGAGTCCCAGATACGCAGTATTTT.

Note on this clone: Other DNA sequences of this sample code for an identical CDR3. The CDR3 bases are TGTGCCAGCAGCTCAGGGGGGACCGGGGCCAACGTCCTGACTTTC. This codes for CASSSGGTGANVLTF. The gene calls are TRBV28 and TRBJ2-6; D possibly corresponds to TRBD1 (7 bases). The CDR3 loop spans 15 amino acids. V was pared by 6 bases and J by 4 bases, with 13 bases between. Germline V lookup: CDR1 MDHEN, CDR2 SYDVKM.